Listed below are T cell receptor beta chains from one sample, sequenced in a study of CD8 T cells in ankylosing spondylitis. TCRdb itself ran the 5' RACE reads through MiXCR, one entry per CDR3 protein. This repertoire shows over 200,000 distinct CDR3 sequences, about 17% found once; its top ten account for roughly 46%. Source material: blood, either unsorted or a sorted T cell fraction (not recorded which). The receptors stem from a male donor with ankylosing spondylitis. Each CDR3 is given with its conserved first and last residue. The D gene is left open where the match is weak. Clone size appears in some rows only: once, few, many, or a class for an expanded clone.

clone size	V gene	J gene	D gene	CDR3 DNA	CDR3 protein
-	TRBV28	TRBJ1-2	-	TGTGCCAGCAACCCTGCACAGGAGCTATATGGCTACACCTTC	CASNPAQELYGYTF
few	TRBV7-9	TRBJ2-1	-	TGTGCCAGCACCCGGGTCTCCTACAATGAGCAGTTCTTC	CASTRVSYNEQFF
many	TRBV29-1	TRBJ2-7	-	TGCAGCGCCTGGGACGGAACCTACGAGCAGTACTTC	CSAWDGTYEQYF
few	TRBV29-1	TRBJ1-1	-	TGCAGCGTTGAAGGGGGAGGGTACGACACTGAAGCTTTCTTT	CSVEGGGYDTEAFF
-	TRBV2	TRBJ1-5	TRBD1	TGTGCCAGCAGTGAAGCAGGGAGGGGGACAGGGGGCAATCAGCCCCAGCATTTT	CASSEAGRGTGGNQPQHF
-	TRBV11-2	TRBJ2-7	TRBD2	TGTGCCAGCAGCTCCGGGACTAGCGATTACTCCTACGAGCAGTACTTC	CASSSGTSDYSYEQYF
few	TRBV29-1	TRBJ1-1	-	TGCAGCGTTGAGCCAGGGAGCACTGAAGCTTTCTTT	CSVEPGSTEAFF
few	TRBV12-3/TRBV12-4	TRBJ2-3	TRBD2	TGTGCCAGCAGTTTATTAGCGGGAGGGTTTGGCACAGATACGCAGTATTTT	CASSLLAGGFGTDTQYF
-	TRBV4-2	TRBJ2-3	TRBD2	TGTGCCAGCAGCCCTACCACGACTAGCGGGGTAGATACGCAGTATTTT	CASSPTTTSGVDTQYF
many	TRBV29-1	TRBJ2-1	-	TGCAGCGTCAGGGACCCAGGGGTGAGGCGGGACTACAATGAGCAGTTCTTC	CSVRDPGVRRDYNEQFF
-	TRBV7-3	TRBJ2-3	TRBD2	TGTGCCAGCAGCCAGAAAGCGGGGCTCGCAGATACGCAGTATTTT	CASSQKAGLADTQYF
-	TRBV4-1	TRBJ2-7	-	TGCGCCAGCAGCCCACAGCTCCCCTACGAGCAGTACTTC	CASSPQLPYEQYF
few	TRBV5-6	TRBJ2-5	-	TGTGCCAGCAGTTACGATCGTAGGTGGGCGTCTGAGGAGACCCAGTACTTC	CASSYDRRWASEETQYF
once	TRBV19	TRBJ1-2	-	TGTGCCTCCACCGAGGGCGACTATGGCTACACCTTC	CASTEGDYGYTF
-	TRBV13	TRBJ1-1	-	TGTGCCAGCAGAGACCCATCGGGGAATATTGAAGCTTTCTTT	CASRDPSGNIEAFF
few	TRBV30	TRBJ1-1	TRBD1	TGTGCCTGGAGAACCGGACAGGGGAACACTGAAGCTTTCTTT	CAWRTGQGNTEAFF
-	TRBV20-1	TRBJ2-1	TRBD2	TGCAGTGGTATGGGGACTAGATCGGGTAATGAGCAGTTCTTC	CSGMGTRSGNEQFF
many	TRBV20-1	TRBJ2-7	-	TGCAGTGCTAGAGATTACTCCTACGAGCAGTACTTC	CSARDYSYEQYF
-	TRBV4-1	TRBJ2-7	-	TGCGCCAGCAGCCAGGTGGCAGGAGGAGCCCACGAGCAGTACTTC	CASSQVAGGAHEQYF
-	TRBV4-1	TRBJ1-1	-	TGCGCCAGCAGCCCCCCACTAGGTGTGAACACTGAAGCTTTCTTT	CASSPPLGVNTEAFF
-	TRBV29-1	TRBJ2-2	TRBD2	TGCAGCGTTGATGAGGGAGGGCCTACCGGGGAGCTGTTTTTT	CSVDEGGPTGELFF
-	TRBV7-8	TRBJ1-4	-	TGTGCCAGCAGCAGTAGAGGGGCGGGTGGGGATGAAAAACTGTTTTTT	CASSSRGAGGDEKLFF
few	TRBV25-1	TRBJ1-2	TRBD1	TGTGCCAGCAGTGATGGTCAGGGGGCAGCGGGTGGCTACACCTTC	CASSDGQGAAGGYTF
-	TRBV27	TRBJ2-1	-	TGTGCCAGCAGTTTGGGAGCTATATCCTACAATGAGCAGTTCTTC	CASSLGAISYNEQFF
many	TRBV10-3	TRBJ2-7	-	TGTGCCATCAGTGAGTCCCAGGACTACTACGAGCAGTACTTC	CAISESQDYYEQYF
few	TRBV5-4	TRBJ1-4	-	TGTGCCAGCAGCTTGGTAGTTCAGGGTCCCGTTGCAACTAATGAAAAACTGTTTTTT	CASSLVVQGPVATNEKLFF
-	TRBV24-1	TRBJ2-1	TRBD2	TGTGCCACCAGTGATTCTACTAGCGGGGATGATGAGCAGTTCTTC	CATSDSTSGDDEQFF
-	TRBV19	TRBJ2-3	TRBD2	TGTGCCAGTAGACAGACTAGCGGGGGGGCCGGGGATACGCAGTATTTT	CASRQTSGGAGDTQYF
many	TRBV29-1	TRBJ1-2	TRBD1	TGCAGCGTCCCGACAGGGAACTATGGCTACACCTTC	CSVPTGNYGYTF
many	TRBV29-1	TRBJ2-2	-	TGCAGCACTCGCGAACTGGACACCGGGGAGCTGTTTTTT	CSTRELDTGELFF
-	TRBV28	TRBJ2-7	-	TGTGCCAGCAGTTTAAGGGGGAACGAGCAGTACTTC	CASSLRGNEQYF
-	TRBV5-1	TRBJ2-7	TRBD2	TGCGCCAGCAGCTTGGCCGTTAGCGGGAGTGTCAACGAGCAGTACTTC	CASSLAVSGSVNEQYF
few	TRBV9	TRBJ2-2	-	TGTGCCAGCAAAGAGGGGAACACCGGGGAGCTGTTTTTT	CASKEGNTGELFF
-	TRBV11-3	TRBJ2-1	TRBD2	TGTGCCAGCAGCAGGACTAGCGGGGGGTCCAATGAGCAGTTCTTC	CASSRTSGGSNEQFF
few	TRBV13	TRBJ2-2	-	TGTGCCAGCAGCTTAGGGGCTAACACCGGGGAGCTGTTTTTT	CASSLGANTGELFF
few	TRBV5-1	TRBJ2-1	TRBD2	TGCGCCAGCAGCTCCCCTCTAGCGGGTCCTGACAATGAGCAGTTCTTC	CASSSPLAGPDNEQFF
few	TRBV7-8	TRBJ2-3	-	TGTGCCAGCAGCTTAGCGTCAGGGGCAGATACGCAGTATTTT	CASSLASGADTQYF
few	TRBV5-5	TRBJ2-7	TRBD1	TGTGCCAGCAGCTTGGTGCCAGGGGGTTCCTACGAGCAGTACTTC	CASSLVPGGSYEQYF
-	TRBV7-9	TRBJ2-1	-	TGTGCCAGCAGCCCACACGCGGACGGCGAGGACAATGAGCAGTTCTTC	CASSPHADGEDNEQFF
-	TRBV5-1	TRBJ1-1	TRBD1	TGCGCCAGCAGCCAGGATGACAGGGCCAGGGGGAGCACTGAAGCTTTCTTT	CASSQDDRARGSTEAFF